This T cell receptor (beta chain) was recovered during a study of tissue T cells after allogeneic stem cell transplantation. Study observations and caveats: The study did not identify alloreactive or antigen-specific tissue TCRs, and some clones might be persisting host cells.

The V and J ends lost 3 bases and 0 bases, in that order; junction bases with no gene match: 10. Germline CDR1 reads KGHSH; CDR2 reads LQKENI. The CDR3 covers 17 residues. About this clone itself: Its cognate antigen is unknown.

Method: immunoSEQ multiplex PCR; TCRdb's copy keeps in-frame clones and lacks some. Here the sample spans 25,000 to 35,000 clones, approximately 83% being singletons. The source is a woman aged 18 to 50 who later had graft-versus-host disease after an allogeneic stem cell transplant. Sequences were derived from blood, sampled before transplantation. This rearrangement joins TRBV18 to TRBJ1-2; 7 nucleotides match TRBD1. CDR3 sequence (DNA): TGTGCCAGCTCACCGGACAGGCCCCGGACGGCTAACTATGGCTACACCTTC. Encoded protein: CASSPDRPRTANYGYTF.